The 13 T cell receptor beta chains below were found in one sample sequenced in a study of blood T cell repertoires in COVID-19. TCRdb's copy holds only in-frame clones and misses some; the assay was immunoSEQ multiplex PCR. The profile shows a few hundred thousand clones, about 90% of them singletons. What was sequenced was PBMCs or T cells enriched from blood (not recorded which). The receptors were sampled from a human donor in a cohort exposed to, infected with or recovered from COVID-19 (not recorded which). The donor label of this sample is uncertain.

The rearrangement links TRBV30 to TRBJ2-3, with D maybe TRBD2 (6 bases). Trimming removed 1 base at V and 3 bases at J, with 8 bases between. CDR1 and CDR2 from the germline V gene are GTSNPN and SVGIG (reference sequence). This CDR3 is built from 13 residues. CDR3 DNA sequence: TGTGCCTGGAGTGGTGCGGGAACAGATACGCAGTATTTT. Amino acids: CAWSGAGTDTQYF.

The chain has TRBV20-1 and TRBJ1-2, with 8 bases aligning to TRBD1. J lost 4 bases, V lost 3 bases, and 7 bases had no gene match. Germline loops: CDR1 DFQATT, CDR2 SNEGSKA (reference sequence). The CDR3 covers 14 residues. The CDR3 sequence is CSASNRGAGYGYTF. In DNA, the CDR3 is TGCAGTGCTAGTAACAGGGGGGCGGGCTATGGCTACACCTTC.

The chain is built from TRBV5-6 and TRBJ1-4; perhaps TRBD1 as D (5 bases). Germline values: CDR1 SGHDT, CDR2 YYEEEE. The CDR3 spans 14 residues. Trimming removed 3 bases at V and 3 bases at J, with 9 bases between. CDR3 nucleotide sequence: TGTGCCAGCAGCTCCGGACATTCTAATGAAAAACTGTTTTTT. Its protein is CASSSGHSNEKLFF.

This clone was counted a few times. The chain recombines TRBV30 with TRBJ1-2, with D perhaps TRBD1 (5 bases). This CDR3 has 12 amino acids. Per germline, CDR1 GTSNPN and CDR2 SVGIG (reference sequence). The V gene lost 1 base and the J gene lost 2 bases, with 5 bases spanning the gap. As DNA, the CDR3 is TGTGCCTGGAGTGACAGGAACTATGGCTACACCTTC. Its protein is CAWSDRNYGYTF.

The chain uses TRBV5-4 and TRBJ2-5; 8 bases align to TRBD2. There are 15 residues in the CDR3. V was pared by 0 bases and J by 2 bases, with 3 bases of the junction left unmatched. The V gene's germline CDR1 is SGHNT and CDR2 YYREEE (reference sequence). The CDR3 coding sequence is TGTGCCAGCAGCTTGGAAGCGGGGGTGCAAGAGACCCAGTACTTC. It specifies CASSLEAGVQETQYF.

This clone appeared once. V gene TRBV29-1 combines with J gene TRBJ1-2; D is uncertain. Trimming took off 7 bases at V and 5 bases at J, with 14 bases between the two ends. Germline values: CDR1 SQVTM, CDR2 ANQGSEA. CDR3 length: 12 residues. CDR3 sequence reads: CSGSFSAYGYTF. The CDR3 DNA reads TGCAGCGGTTCCTTCAGTGCATATGGCTACACCTTC.

The V and J genes are TRBV6-5 and TRBJ1-2; no clear D gene. The germline V gene encodes CDR1 MNHEY and CDR2 SVGAGI. There are 14 residues in the CDR3. The V and J ends lost 6 bases and 5 bases respectively, with 16 bases between them. In DNA, the CDR3 is TGTGCCAGCAGCCCAGCGGGAGGTAGATATGGCTACACCTTC. Protein sequence: CASSPAGGRYGYTF.

The chain couples TRBV7-9 to TRBJ2-5; a possible D gene is TRBD2 (5 bases). The CDR3 sequence is 13 residues long. From germline, CDR1 is SEHNR and CDR2 FQNEAQ (reference sequence). Trimming pared 5 bases from V and 5 bases from J, leaving 12 bases between. As DNA, the CDR3 is TGTGCCAGCAGCCCCGACTGGGAGGAGACCCAGTACTTC. Its protein is CASSPDWEETQYF.

The J gene is TRBJ1-3, the V gene TRBV3-1 (or the pseudogene TRBV3-2); unclear D gene. The CDR3 loop spans 14 amino acids. The germline V gene encodes CDR1 LGHDT and CDR2 YNNKEL (reference sequence). Trimming took off 5 bases at V and 0 bases at J, with 8 bases between the two ends. The CDR3 DNA reads as TGTGCCAGCAGCTTCCTGCGCTCTGGAAACACCATATATTTT. Protein: CASSFLRSGNTIYF.

This sequence joins TRBV6-1 and TRBJ1-6, with D maybe TRBD1 (5 bases). This CDR3 spans 15 amino acids. Germline CDR1 is MNHNS and CDR2 is SASEGT. The germline V and J ends were trimmed by 6 bases and 3 bases, with 12 bases remaining between them. The CDR3 here is CASRERGYYNSPLHF. CDR3 nucleotide sequence: TGTGCCAGCAGGGAAAGGGGCTACTATAATTCACCCCTCCACTTT.

This rearrangement joins TRBV4-3 to TRBJ2-2, with D tentatively TRBD1 (6 bases). Germline lookup yields CDR1 LGHNA and CDR2 YSLEER. This CDR3 comprises 18 residues. V lost 3 bases, J lost 4 bases, and 21 bases lay in between. The CDR3 nucleotides are TGCGCCAGCAGCCACGTAAGGGACACCCGAGGAACCACCGGGGAGCTGTTTTTT. It is translated as CASSHVRDTRGTTGELFF.

The chain employs TRBV30 and TRBJ2-4; D perhaps matches TRBD2 (6 bases). Germline CDR1 and CDR2: GTSNPN and SVGIG (reference sequence). The V and J ends lost 0 bases and 0 bases respectively, with 18 bases between them. The CDR3 has 18 amino acids. CDR3 DNA sequence: TGTGCCTGGAGTGTTCATCTCGGGGGAGGACGAGCCAAAAACATTCAGTACTTC. It yields the protein CAWSVHLGGGRAKNIQYF.

The rearrangement links TRBV4-3 to TRBJ1-1; 7 nucleotides line up with TRBD1. V lost 3 bases to trimming and J lost 2 bases; unmatched junction nucleotides: 6. This CDR3 region has 15 residues. Germline V gene sequence: CDR1 LGHNA, CDR2 YSLEER. The CDR3 here is CASSQRTGLNTEAFF. The CDR3 DNA reads TGCGCCAGCAGCCAGAGGACAGGCCTAAACACTGAAGCTTTCTTT.